This T cell receptor (beta chain) comes out of a study of blood T cell repertoires in COVID-19. Study-level information: Specimens from acute and convalescent COVID-19 originated in the United States, Italy and Spain. Sources were T cells, B-cell-depleted T cells, or PBMCs; the material itself was cDNA or gDNA.

The CDR3 is 13 residues long. V gave up 1 base and J gave up 3 bases, with 7 bases separating them. The germline CDR1 and CDR2 sequences are SGHNT and YYREEE (reference sequence). Authors' data handling: Estimation of nucleated cell counts relied on the amplification of reference gene primers. Sequenced by immunoSEQ multiplex PCR; TCRdb stores in-frame clones only, minus some. The V and J calls and clone size come from that table; D and trimming were worked out from the DNA. The sample records approximately 150,000 clones, about four fifths being singletons. Sequenced input: peripheral blood. The rearrangement joins TRBV5-4 to TRBJ1-1, with no clear D. The source is a human donor with acute or convalescent COVID-19. The donor label of this sample is uncertain. The CDR3 sequence: CASSLNSYTEAFF. In DNA, the CDR3 is TGTGCCAGCAGCTTGAACAGCTACACTGAAGCTTTCTTT.